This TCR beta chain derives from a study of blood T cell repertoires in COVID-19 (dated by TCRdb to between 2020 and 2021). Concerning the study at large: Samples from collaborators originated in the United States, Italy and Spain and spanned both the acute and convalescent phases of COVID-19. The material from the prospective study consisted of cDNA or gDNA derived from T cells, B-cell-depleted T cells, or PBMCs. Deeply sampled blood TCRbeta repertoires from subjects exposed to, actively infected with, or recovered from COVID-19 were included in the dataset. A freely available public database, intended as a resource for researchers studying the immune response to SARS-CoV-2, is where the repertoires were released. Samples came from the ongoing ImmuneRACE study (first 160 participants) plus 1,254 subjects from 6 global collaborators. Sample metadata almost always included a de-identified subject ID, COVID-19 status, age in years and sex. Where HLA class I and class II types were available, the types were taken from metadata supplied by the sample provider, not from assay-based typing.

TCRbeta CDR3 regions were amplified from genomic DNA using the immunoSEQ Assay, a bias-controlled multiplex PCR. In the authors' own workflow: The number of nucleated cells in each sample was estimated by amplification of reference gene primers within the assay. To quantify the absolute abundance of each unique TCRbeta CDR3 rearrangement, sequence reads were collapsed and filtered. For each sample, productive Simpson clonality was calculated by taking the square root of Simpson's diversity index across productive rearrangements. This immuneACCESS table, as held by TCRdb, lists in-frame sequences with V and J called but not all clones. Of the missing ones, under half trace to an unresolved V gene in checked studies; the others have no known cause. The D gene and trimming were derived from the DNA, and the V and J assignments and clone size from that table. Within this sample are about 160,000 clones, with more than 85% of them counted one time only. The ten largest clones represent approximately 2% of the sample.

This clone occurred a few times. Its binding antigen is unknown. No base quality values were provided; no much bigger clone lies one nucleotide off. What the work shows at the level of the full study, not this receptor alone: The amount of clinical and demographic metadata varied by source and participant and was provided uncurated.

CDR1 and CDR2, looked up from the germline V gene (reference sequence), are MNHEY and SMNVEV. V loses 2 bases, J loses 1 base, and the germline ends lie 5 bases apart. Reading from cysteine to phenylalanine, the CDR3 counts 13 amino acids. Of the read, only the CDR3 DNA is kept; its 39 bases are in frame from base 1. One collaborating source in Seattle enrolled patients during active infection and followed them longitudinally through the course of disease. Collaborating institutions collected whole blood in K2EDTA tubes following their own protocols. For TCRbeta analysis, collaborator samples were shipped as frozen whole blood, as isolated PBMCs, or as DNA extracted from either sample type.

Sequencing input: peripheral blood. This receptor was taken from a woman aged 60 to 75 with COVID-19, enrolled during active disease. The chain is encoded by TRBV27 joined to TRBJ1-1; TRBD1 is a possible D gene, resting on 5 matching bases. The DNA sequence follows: TGTGCCAGCAGTTTAACAGGGAACACTGAAGCTTTCTTT. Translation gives CASSLTGNTEAFF.